This TCR beta chain stems from a study of identical twins. Germline CDR1 and CDR2: SGHNT and YYREEE (reference sequence). Trimming removed 4 bases from V and 0 bases from J, with 17 bases in between. This CDR3 is 17 amino acids long. As regards this clonotype: Its cognate antigen is unknown.

Study-wide results and limits: Twin-shared out-of-frame alpha sequences were enriched for low generation probability. Because invariant MAIT and iNKT cells could be present, zero-insertion analyses could be partly confounded.

A universal primer site was incorporated via template switching, and the cDNA contained unique molecular identifiers. MiXCR, applied by TCRdb to the 5' RACE reads, yields one record per CDR3 protein. This table holds approximately 500,000 distinct CDR3 sequences, over 12% found once. A further study also used this sample, focusing on yellow fever vaccine responses in identical twins.

The source of this sequence is a young woman in good health. Sequenced: CD4+ T cells sorted from blood. This chain joins TRBV5-4 and TRBJ2-1, with TRBD2 as a possible D gene (5 bases). CDR3 sequence reads: CASSIRPGGSSYNEQFF. In DNA, the CDR3 is TGTGCCAGCAGCATACGTCCAGGAGGTAGCTCCTACAATGAGCAGTTCTTC.